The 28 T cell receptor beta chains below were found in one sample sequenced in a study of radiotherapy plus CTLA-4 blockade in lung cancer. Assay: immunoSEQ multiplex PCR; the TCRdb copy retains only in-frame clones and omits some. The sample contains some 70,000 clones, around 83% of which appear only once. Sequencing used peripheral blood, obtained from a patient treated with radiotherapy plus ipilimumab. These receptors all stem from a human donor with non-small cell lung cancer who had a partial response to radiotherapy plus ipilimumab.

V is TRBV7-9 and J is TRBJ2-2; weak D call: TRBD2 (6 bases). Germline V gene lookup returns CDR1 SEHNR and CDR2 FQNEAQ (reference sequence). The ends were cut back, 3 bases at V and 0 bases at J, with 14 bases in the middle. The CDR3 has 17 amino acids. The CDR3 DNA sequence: TGTGCCAGCAGCTTGCCCACTAGCAGCGCGAACACCGGGGAGCTGTTTTTT. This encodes CASSLPTSSANTGELFF.

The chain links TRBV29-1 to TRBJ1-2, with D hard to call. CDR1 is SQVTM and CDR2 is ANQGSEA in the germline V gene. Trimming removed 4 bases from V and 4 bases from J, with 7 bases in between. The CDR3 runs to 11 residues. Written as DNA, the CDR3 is TGCAGCGTTGTTTACAGCTATGGCTACACCTTC. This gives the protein CSVVYSYGYTF.

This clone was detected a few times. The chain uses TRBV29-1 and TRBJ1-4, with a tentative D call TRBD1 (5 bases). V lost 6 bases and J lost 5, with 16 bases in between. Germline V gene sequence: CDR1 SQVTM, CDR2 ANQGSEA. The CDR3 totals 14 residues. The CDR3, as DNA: TGCAGCGTGGCCCCGCGGGGCGTAAATGAAAAACTGTTTTTT. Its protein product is CSVAPRGVNEKLFF.

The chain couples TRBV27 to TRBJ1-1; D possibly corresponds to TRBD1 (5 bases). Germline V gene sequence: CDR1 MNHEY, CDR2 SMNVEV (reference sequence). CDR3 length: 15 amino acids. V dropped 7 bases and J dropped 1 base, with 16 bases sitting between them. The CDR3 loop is CASTRSRGGNTEAFF. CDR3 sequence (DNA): TGTGCCAGCACGCGGAGCCGCGGGGGGAACACTGAAGCTTTCTTT.

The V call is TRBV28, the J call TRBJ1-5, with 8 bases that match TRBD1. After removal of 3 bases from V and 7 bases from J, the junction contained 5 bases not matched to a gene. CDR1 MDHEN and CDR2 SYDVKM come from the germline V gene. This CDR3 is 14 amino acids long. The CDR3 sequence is CASSFSGGGQPQHF. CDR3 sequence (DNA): TGTGCCAGCAGTTTTTCAGGGGGCGGACAGCCCCAGCATTTT.

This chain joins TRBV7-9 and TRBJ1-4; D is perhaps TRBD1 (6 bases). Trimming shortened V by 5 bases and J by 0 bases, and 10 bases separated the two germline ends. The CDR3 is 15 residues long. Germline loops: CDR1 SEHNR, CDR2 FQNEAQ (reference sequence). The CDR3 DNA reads TGTGCCAGCAGCCATACAGGGTCAACTAATGAAAAACTGTTTTTT. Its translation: CASSHTGSTNEKLFF.

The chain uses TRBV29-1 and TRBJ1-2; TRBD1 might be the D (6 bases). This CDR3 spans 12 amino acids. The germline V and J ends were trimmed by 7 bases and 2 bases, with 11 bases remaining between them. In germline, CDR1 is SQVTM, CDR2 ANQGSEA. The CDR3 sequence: CSASQGNYGYTF. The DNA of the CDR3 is TGCAGCGCCTCACAGGGAAACTATGGCTACACCTTC.

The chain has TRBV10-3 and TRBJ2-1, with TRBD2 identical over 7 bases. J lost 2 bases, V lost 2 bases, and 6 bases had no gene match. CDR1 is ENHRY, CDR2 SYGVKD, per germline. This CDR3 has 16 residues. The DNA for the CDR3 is TGTGCCATCAGTGAGGGGTGGGAGGGTACCTACAATGAGCAGTTCTTC. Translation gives CAISEGWEGTYNEQFF.

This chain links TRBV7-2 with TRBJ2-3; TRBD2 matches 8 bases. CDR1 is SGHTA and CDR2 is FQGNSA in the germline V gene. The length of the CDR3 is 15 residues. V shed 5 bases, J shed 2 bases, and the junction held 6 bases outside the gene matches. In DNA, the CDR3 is TGTGCCAGCAGCCCCGGACTAGCTTACACAGATACGCAGTATTTT. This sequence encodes CASSPGLAYTDTQYF. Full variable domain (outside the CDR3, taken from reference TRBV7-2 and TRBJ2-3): GAGVSQSPSNKVTEKGKDVELRCDPISGHTALYWYRQSLGQGLEFLIYFQGNSAPDKSGLPSDRFSAERTGGSVSTLTIQRTQQEDSAVYLCASSPGLAYTDTQYFGPGTRLTVL.

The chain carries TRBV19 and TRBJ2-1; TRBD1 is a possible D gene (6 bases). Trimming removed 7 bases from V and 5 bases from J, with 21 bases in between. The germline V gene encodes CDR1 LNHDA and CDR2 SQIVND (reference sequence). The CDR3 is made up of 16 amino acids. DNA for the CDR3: TGTGCCAGTAAGGGGCAGGGGAATAAACTGGACAATGAGCAGTTCTTC. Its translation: CASKGQGNKLDNEQFF. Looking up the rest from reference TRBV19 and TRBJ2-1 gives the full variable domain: DGGITQSPKYLFRKEGQNVTLSCEQNLNHDAMYWYRQDPGQGLRLIYYSQIVNDFQKGDIAEGYSVSREKKESFPLTVTSAQKNPTAFYLCASKGQGNKLDNEQFFGPGTRLTVL.

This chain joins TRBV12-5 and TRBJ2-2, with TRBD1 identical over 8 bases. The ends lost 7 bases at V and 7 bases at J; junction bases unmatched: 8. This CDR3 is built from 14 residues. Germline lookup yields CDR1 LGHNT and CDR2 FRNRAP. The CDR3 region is CASAPSDRDGELFF. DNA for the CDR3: TGTGCTAGTGCCCCCTCGGACAGGGACGGGGAGCTGTTTTTT. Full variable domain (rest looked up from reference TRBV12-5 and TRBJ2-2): DARVTQTPRHKVTEMGQEVTMRCQPILGHNTVFWYRQTMMQGLELLAYFRNRAPLDDSGMPKDRFSAEMPDATLATLKIQPSEPRDSAVYFCASAPSDRDGELFFGEGSRLTVL.

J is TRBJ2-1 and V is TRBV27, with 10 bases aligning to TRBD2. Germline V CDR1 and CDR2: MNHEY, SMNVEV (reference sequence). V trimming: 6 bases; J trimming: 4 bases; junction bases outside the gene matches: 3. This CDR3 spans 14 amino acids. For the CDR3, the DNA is TGTGCCAGCAGCGAACTAGCGGGATACAATGAGCAGTTCTTC. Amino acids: CASSELAGYNEQFF.

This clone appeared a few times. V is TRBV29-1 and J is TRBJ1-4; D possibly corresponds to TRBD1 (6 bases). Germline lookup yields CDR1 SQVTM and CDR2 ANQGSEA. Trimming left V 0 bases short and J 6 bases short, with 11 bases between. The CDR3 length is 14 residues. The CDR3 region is CSVEDTGRDEKLFF. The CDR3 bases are TGCAGCGTTGAAGATACAGGGAGGGATGAAAAACTGTTTTTT.

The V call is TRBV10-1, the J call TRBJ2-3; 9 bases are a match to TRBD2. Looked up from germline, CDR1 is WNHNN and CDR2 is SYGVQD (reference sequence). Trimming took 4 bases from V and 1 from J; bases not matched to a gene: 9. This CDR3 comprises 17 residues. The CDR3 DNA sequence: TGCGCCAGCAGTGCAGCGGGAGGACTGACCGGCACAGATACGCAGTATTTT. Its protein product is CASSAAGGLTGTDTQYF.

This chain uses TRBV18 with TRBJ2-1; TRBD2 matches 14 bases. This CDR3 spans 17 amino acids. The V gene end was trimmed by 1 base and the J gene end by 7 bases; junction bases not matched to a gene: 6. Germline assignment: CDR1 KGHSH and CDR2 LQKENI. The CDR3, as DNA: TGTGCCAGCTCACCACGGACTAGCGGGAGGATTTCGAATGAGCAGTTCTTC. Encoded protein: CASSPRTSGRISNEQFF. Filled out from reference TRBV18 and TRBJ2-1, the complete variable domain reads NAGVMQNPRHLVRRRGQEARLRCSPMKGHSHVYWYRQLPEEGLKFMVYLQKENIIDESGMPKERFSAEFPKEGPSILRIQQVVRGDSAAYFCASSPRTSGRISNEQFFGPGTRLTVL.

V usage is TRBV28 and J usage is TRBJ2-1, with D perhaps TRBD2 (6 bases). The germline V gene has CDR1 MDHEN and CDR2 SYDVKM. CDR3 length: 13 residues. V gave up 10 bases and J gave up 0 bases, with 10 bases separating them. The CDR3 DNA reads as TGTGCCACCCTGGGGGGCTCCTACAATGAGCAGTTCTTC. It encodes CATLGGSYNEQFF.

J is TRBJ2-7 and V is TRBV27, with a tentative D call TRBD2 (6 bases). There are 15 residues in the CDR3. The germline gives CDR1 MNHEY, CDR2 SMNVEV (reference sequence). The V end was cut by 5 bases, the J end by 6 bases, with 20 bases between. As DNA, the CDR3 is TGTGCCAGCAGTGCGACTAGTTCTGGGTCGTTCGAGCAGTACTTC. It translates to CASSATSSGSFEQYF.

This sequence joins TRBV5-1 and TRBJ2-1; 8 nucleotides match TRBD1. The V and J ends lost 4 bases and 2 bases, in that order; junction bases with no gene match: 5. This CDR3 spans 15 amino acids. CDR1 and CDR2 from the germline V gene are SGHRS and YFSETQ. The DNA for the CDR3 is TGCGCCAGCAGCACCCGCAGGGGGCCCTACAATGAGCAGTTCTTC. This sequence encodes CASSTRRGPYNEQFF.

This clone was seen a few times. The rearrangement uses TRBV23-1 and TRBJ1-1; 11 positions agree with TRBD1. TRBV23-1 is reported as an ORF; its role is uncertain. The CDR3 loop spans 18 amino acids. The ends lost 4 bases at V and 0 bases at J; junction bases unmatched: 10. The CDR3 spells CASSRRVAGQGVNTEAFF. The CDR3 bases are TGCGCCAGCAGTCGACGCGTTGCGGGACAGGGGGTGAACACTGAAGCTTTCTTT.

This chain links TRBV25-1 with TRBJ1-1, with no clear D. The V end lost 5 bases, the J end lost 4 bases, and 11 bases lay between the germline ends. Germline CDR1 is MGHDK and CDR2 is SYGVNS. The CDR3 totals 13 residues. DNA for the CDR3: TGTGCCAGCAGTCTCGAAGCGGGCACTGAAGCTTTCTTT. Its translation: CASSLEAGTEAFF.

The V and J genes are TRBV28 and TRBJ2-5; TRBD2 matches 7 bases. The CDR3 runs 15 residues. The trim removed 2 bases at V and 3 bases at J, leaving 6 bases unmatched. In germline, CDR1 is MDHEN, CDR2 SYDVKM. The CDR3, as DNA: TGTGCCAGCAGTTTAGGAGGGGAGGGGAAAGAGACCCAGTACTTC. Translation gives CASSLGGEGKETQYF.

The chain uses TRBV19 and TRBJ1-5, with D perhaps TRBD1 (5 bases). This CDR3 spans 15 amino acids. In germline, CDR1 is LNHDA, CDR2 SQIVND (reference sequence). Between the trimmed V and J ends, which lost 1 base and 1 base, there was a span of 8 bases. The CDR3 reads CASSIGAGSNQPQHF. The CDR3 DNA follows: TGTGCCAGTAGTATAGGGGCAGGGAGCAATCAGCCCCAGCATTTT.

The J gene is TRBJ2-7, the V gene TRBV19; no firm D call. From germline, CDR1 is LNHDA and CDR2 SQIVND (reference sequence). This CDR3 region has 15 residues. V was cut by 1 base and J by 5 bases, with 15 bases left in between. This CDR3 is CASSIVARPSDEQYF. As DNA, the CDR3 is TGTGCCAGTAGTATAGTGGCTAGACCGTCGGACGAGCAGTACTTC.

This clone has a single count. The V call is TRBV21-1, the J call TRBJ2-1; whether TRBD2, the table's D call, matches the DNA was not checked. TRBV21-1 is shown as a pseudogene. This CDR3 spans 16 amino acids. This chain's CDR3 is CASSATSGGVHNEQFF. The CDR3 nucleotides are TGTGCCAGCAGCGCCACTTCGGGAGGAGTCCACAATGAGCAGTTCTTC.

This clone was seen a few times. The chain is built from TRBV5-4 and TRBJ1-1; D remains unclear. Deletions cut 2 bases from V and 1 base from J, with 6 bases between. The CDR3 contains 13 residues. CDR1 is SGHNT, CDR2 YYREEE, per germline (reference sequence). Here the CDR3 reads CASSLTANTEAFF. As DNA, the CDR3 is TGTGCCAGCAGCTTAACAGCGAACACTGAAGCTTTCTTT. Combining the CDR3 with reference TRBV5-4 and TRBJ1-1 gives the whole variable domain ETGVTQSPTHLIKTRGQQVTLRCSSQSGHNTVSWYQQALGQGPQFIFQYYREEENGRGNFPPRFSGLQFPNYSSELNVNALELDDSALYLCASSLTANTEAFFGQGTRLTVV.

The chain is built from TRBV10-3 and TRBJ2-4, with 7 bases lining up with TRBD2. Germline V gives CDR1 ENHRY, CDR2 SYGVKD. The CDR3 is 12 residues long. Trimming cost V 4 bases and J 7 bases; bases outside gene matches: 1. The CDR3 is CAISGGGNIQYF. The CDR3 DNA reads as TGTGCCATCAGTGGGGGGGGGAACATTCAGTACTTC.

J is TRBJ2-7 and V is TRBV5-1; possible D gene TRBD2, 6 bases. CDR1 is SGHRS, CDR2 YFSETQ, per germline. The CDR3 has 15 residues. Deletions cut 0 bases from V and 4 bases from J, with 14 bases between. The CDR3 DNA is TGCGCCAGCAGCTTGGCCCCCGGGGACTCTTACGAGCAGTACTTC. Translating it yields CASSLAPGDSYEQYF.

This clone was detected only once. The CDR3 DNA reads as TGCAGCGCCCGCCCCGGGACAGCGAACACTGAAGCTTTCTTT. This codes for CSARPGTANTEAFF. The chain couples TRBV29-1 to TRBJ1-1, with TRBD1 matching 7 bases. Unmatched junction bases numbered 9, after V lost 7 bases and J lost 1 base. Germline CDR1 reads SQVTM; CDR2 reads ANQGSEA. The CDR3 totals 14 residues. Based on the CDR3 plus reference TRBV29-1 and TRBJ1-1, the full variable domain is SAVISQKPSRDICQRGTSLTIQCQVDSQVTMMFWYRQQPGQSLTLIATANQGSEATYESGFVIDKFPISRPNLTFSTLTVSNMSPEDSSIYLCSARPGTANTEAFFGQGTRLTVV.